This T cell receptor beta chain came from a study of response to subunit inactivated influenza vaccine listed by TCRdb under 2018. Context from the whole study: The study used deep quantitative T cell receptor repertoire profiling to track responses to a trivalent subunit inactivated influenza vaccine. The paper's findings and limits, for the study overall: It was suggested by the authors that each seasonal influenza vaccination may recruit only a limited number of new T cells.

Looking up the germline V gene yields CDR1 MNHEY and CDR2 SVGEGT. For this chain, trimming is 6 bases at the V end and 10 bases at the J end, and the number of junction bases without a gene match is 24. The CDR3 numbers 19 residues from cysteine through phenylalanine. Of the read, only the CDR3 DNA is kept; its 57 bases are in frame from base 1. This clonotype came up many times. Its antigen is not yet known. The sample holds no much larger clone one base away, and base qualities are not on file. Explained via the paper, the time point label denotes: more than 40 days after influenza vaccine administration. The library was made by RT-PCR. This sample was sequenced with an Illumina HiSeq 2500. In-frame beta chains were kept once TCRdb had trimmed the public reads at Q25 with fastp and called clones with MiXCR. Merged by CDR3 protein, the rows form single entries marked with the most common genes and DNA. The sample data list fewer than 700,000 distinct CDR3 sequences, and over 10% of these were observed just once. Clones ranked in the top ten supply around 14% of the sample.

The sequenced sample was PBMCs from blood, obtained about 40 days after vaccination. The TCR comes from a man in his forties or fifties who received an inactivated influenza vaccine. Donor details come from another sample of the same person, matched by shared clones. This sequence uses TRBV6-2 or TRBV6-3 and TRBJ2-1, and 10 bases in between align with TRBD1. CDR3 sequence: CASRNRDRGFTTLIREQFF. The DNA sequence is as follows: TGTGCCAGCAGGAACCGGGACAGGGGCTTTACTACCCTCATAAGAGAGCAGTTCTTC.